Listed here are 24 T cell receptor beta chains from one sample, sequenced in a study of Ad26.COV2.S vaccination and SARS-CoV-2 variants. Generated by immunoSEQ multiplex PCR, the TCRdb table keeps only in-frame clones and is missing some. The sample contains 350,000 to 500,000 clones, roughly 89% of which appear only once. Treatment given: around 19 received Ad26.COV2.S at low or high dose, single or two shots; about 5 received placebo; per-sample allocation not given. Day 63 after the first vaccine or placebo injection was the time point for sampling. This specimen consisted of peripheral blood, obtained in a trial of Ad26.COV2.S vaccine versus placebo. The source of these receptors is a person aged 18 to 65 who received the Ad26.COV2.S COVID-19 vaccine or a placebo.

The chain employs TRBV3-1 (or the pseudogene TRBV3-2) and TRBJ2-3; 8 positions match TRBD2. Looked up from germline, CDR1 is LGHDT and CDR2 is YNNKEL (reference sequence). The V segment lost 1 base and the J segment 4 bases; nucleotides outside the gene matches: 7. The CDR3 has 16 residues. In DNA, the CDR3 is TGTGCCAGCAGCCAAGCCCGAGCGGGGGCGGCAGATACGCAGTATTTT. It is translated as CASSQARAGAADTQYF.

This clone has a single count. V and J are TRBV25-1 and TRBJ1-1, with D tentatively TRBD1 (6 bases). CDR1 is MGHDK and CDR2 is SYGVNS in the germline V gene. Deletions cut 0 bases from V and 0 bases from J, with 11 bases between. The CDR3 is 16 amino acids. CDR3 sequence (DNA): TGTGCCAGCAGTGAATATCGGGGGCAGATGAACACTGAAGCTTTCTTT. Its translation: CASSEYRGQMNTEAFF.

Concerning this clone itself: Sequence at one end of the junction differs from germline and may be a read error. This sequence joins TRBV7-2 and TRBJ1-3; D might be TRBD1 (5 bases). This CDR3 has 14 amino acids. The germline V gene encodes CDR1 SGHTA and CDR2 FQGNSA. CDR3 sequence reads: CAGRPTVSGNTIYF. DNA of the CDR3: TGTGCCGGCAGACCGACAGTCTCTGGAAACACCATATATTTT.

The chain is built from TRBV6-2 or TRBV6-3 and TRBJ2-3; tentative D call: TRBD2 (6 bases). V was cut by 2 bases and J by 1 base, with 10 bases left in between. The germline V gene has CDR1 MNHEY and CDR2 SVGEGT. The CDR3 length is 15 residues. The CDR3 nucleotides are TGTGCCAGCAGTTACCAGGGACTTGGCACAGATACGCAGTATTTT. Translating it yields CASSYQGLGTDTQYF.

The chain uses TRBV16 and TRBJ1-5; possible D gene TRBD1, 6 bases. Trimming took 4 bases from V and 2 from J, leaving 9 bases between them. Germline V gene lookup returns CDR1 KGHSY and CDR2 FQNENV. This CDR3 contains 14 residues. The CDR3 nucleotides are TGTGCCAGCAGCCCTGGACAGCGCAATCAGCCCCAGCATTTT. This codes for CASSPGQRNQPQHF.

The rearrangement joins TRBV9 to TRBJ1-1; D unresolved. Trimming left V 0 bases short and J 1 base short, with 10 bases between. This CDR3 has 15 residues. CDR1 is SGDLS, CDR2 YYNGEE, per germline. The CDR3 protein is CASSVAGSQNTEAFF. The DNA of the CDR3 is TGTGCCAGCAGCGTAGCTGGGTCCCAGAACACTGAAGCTTTCTTT.

The CDR3 reads CSVKWDSLQETQYF. In nucleotides, the CDR3 is TGCAGCGTTAAATGGGACAGCCTTCAAGAGACCCAGTACTTC. This chain connects TRBV29-1 to TRBJ2-5, with 7 bases matching TRBD1. The CDR3 consists of 14 residues. Germline V gives CDR1 SQVTM, CDR2 ANQGSEA. The ends lost 5 bases at V and 2 bases at J; junction bases unmatched: 8.

The CDR3 is CASSIPPPGPQHF. CDR3 bases: TGTGCCAGTAGTATACCCCCCCCCGGGCCCCAGCATTTT. The chain carries TRBV19 and TRBJ1-5; D remains unclear. Germline CDR1 reads LNHDA; CDR2 reads SQIVND (reference sequence). Trimming pared 2 bases from V and 9 bases from J, leaving 11 bases between. The CDR3 covers 13 residues. The full variable domain, in which reference TRBV19 and TRBJ1-5 provide the parts outside the CDR3, is DGGITQSPKYLFRKEGQNVTLSCEQNLNHDAMYWYRQDPGQGLRLIYYSQIVNDFQKGDIAEGYSVSREKKESFPLTVTSAQKNPTAFYLCASSIPPPGPQHFGDGTRLSIL.

The CDR3, as DNA: TGTGCCAGCAGTGGGGCCGGGACCGGGGAGCTGTTTTTT. Protein: CASSGAGTGELFF. This rearrangement joins TRBV25-1 to TRBJ2-2; the D is unclear. The V end lost 4 bases, the J end lost 5 bases, and 8 bases lay between the germline ends. The CDR3 spans 13 residues. Germline assignment: CDR1 MGHDK and CDR2 SYGVNS.

The chain employs TRBV5-6 and TRBJ2-7; 7 bases fit TRBD1. J was trimmed by 3 bases and V by 4 bases; bases with no gene match: 7. Germline V gene lookup returns CDR1 SGHDT and CDR2 YYEEEE. This CDR3 comprises 14 residues. CDR3: CASSQLTGIYEQYV. The CDR3 DNA reads TGTGCCAGCAGCCAATTGACAGGGATCTACGAGCAGTACGTC.

The chain recombines TRBV5-1 with TRBJ2-5; D is unclear. CDR1 is SGHRS and CDR2 is YFSETQ in the germline V gene. V was cut by 1 base and J by 5 bases, with 15 bases left in between. CDR3 length equals 15 residues. CDR3 loop: CASSLLPGRGETQYF. Written as DNA, the CDR3 is TGCGCCAGCAGCTTGTTACCCGGACGTGGGGAGACCCAGTACTTC.

The rearrangement joins TRBV6-2 or TRBV6-3 to TRBJ1-6; D gene uncertain. Trimming cost V 2 bases and J 3 bases, with 8 bases left between them. The CDR3 sequence is 15 residues long. CDR1 is MNHEY, CDR2 SVGEGT, per germline. The CDR3 coding sequence is TGTGCCAGCAGTTACATCGGGGTCTATAATTCACCCCTCCACTTT. The encoded protein is CASSYIGVYNSPLHF.

The chain links TRBV2 to TRBJ2-2, with 8 bases aligning to TRBD1. This CDR3 is built from 14 residues. V shed 6 bases and J 8 bases; nucleotides not matched to a gene: 8. CDR1 SNHLY and CDR2 FYNNEI come from the germline V gene. The CDR3 nucleotides are TGTGCCAGCAGAGAGGACAGGGATGCGGGGGAGCTGTTTTTT. This gives the protein CASREDRDAGELFF.

A note on this clone: The sample has other DNA sequences that encode this CDR3 too. This chain links TRBV5-1 with TRBJ2-7; 11 nucleotides line up with TRBD1. Germline V CDR1 and CDR2: SGHRS, YFSETQ. After removal of 4 bases from V and 3 bases from J, the junction contained 6 bases not matched to a gene. The CDR3 spans 15 residues. CDR3 in DNA: TGCGCCAGCAGCCCCGGACAGGGGGCAGTCTACGAGCAGTACGTC. This encodes CASSPGQGAVYEQYV.

The CDR3 here is CASSRGLSTDTQYF. DNA of the CDR3: TGTGCCAGCAGCAGGGGACTCTCCACAGATACGCAGTATTTT. This chain connects TRBV2 to TRBJ2-3; D could derive from TRBD1 or TRBD2 (6 bases each). CDR3 length: 14 amino acids. The V end was cut by 6 bases, the J end by 2 bases, with 12 bases between. The V gene's germline CDR1 is SNHLY and CDR2 FYNNEI.

The rearrangement uses TRBV18 and TRBJ1-1, with D possibly TRBD1 on 6 matching bases. Germline CDR1 is KGHSH and CDR2 is LQKENI. The CDR3 runs 15 residues. Trimming removed 3 bases at V and 0 bases at J, with 11 bases between. The CDR3 nucleotides read TGTGCCAGCTCACCGCTGGGGACACTGAACACTGAAGCTTTCTTT. It is translated as CASSPLGTLNTEAFF.

This clone was found many times. This chain connects TRBV5-4 to TRBJ1-6, with D possibly being TRBD1 (6 bases). The CDR3 extends over 14 amino acids. Looked up from germline, CDR1 is SGHNT and CDR2 is YYREEE (reference sequence). Trimming removed 1 base from V and 6 bases from J, with 8 bases in between. The CDR3 loop is CASSLMGANSPLHF. Here the CDR3 DNA reads TGTGCCAGCAGCTTGATGGGGGCTAATTCACCCCTCCACTTT.

This chain uses TRBV16 with TRBJ1-2; D possibly corresponds to TRBD1 (6 bases). The V gene's germline CDR1 is KGHSY and CDR2 FQNENV. The CDR3 sequence is 17 residues long. Trimming left V 4 bases short and J 2 bases short, with 20 bases between. CDR3 DNA sequence: TGTGCCAGCAGCCTTCTCAATTCGGGACATACAAACTATGGCTACACCTTC. Translated: CASSLLNSGHTNYGYTF.

V usage is TRBV29-1 and J usage is TRBJ2-1, with no clear D. Per germline, CDR1 SQVTM and CDR2 ANQGSEA. The CDR3 sequence is 14 residues long. Trimming took 2 bases from V and 0 from J, leaving 8 bases between them. CDR3 in amino acids: CSVERSPSYNEQFF. The DNA of the CDR3 is TGCAGCGTTGAAAGGAGCCCCTCCTACAATGAGCAGTTCTTC.

This clone was recorded once. The chain joins TRBV18 to TRBJ2-7; 9 nucleotides agree with TRBD1. The CDR3 extends over 13 amino acids. Germline CDR1 KGHSH, CDR2 LQKENI. V shed 6 bases, J shed 5 bases, and the junction held 5 bases outside the gene matches. The CDR3 nucleotides read TGTGCCAGCTCCCCGGGACAGGGAGACGAGCAGTACGTC. This translates into CASSPGQGDEQYV.

The rearrangement joins TRBV10-2 to TRBJ1-1; 7 bases match TRBD1. Per the germline V gene, CDR1 is WSHSY and CDR2 is SAAADI. This CDR3 region has 14 residues. V gave up 6 bases and J gave up 0 bases; unmatched junction bases: 4. The CDR3 sequence: CASSRDRVNTEAFF. In DNA form, the CDR3 reads TGCGCCAGCAGCCGAGACAGGGTGAACACTGAAGCTTTCTTT.

The rearrangement uses TRBV7-8 and TRBJ1-2; TRBD1 aligns across 8 bases. After removal of 4 bases from V and 4 bases from J, the junction contained 5 bases not matched to a gene. Germline V gives CDR1 SGHVS, CDR2 FQNEAQ. The CDR3 has 14 amino acids. The CDR3 protein is CASSWTGTFYGYTF. Here the CDR3 DNA reads TGTGCCAGCAGCTGGACAGGGACCTTCTATGGCTACACCTTC.

The chain couples TRBV7-9 to TRBJ1-1, with TRBD1 identical over 8 bases. V shed 4 bases, J shed 0 bases, and the junction held 1 base outside the gene matches. Germline CDR1 reads SEHNR; CDR2 reads FQNEAQ (reference sequence). The CDR3 loop spans 14 amino acids. DNA of the CDR3: TGTGCCAGCAGCTGGACAGGGCTGAACACTGAAGCTTTCTTT. As protein: CASSWTGLNTEAFF.

As for this clone: The germline gene is not matched at one end of the junction; a read error may be the cause. The chain combines TRBV27 with TRBJ2-3, with 10 bases matching TRBD2. The CDR3 consists of 14 residues. Germline CDR1 is MNHEY and CDR2 is SMNVEV (reference sequence). CDR3 residues: CASSLRVSGRVMDF. In nucleotides, the CDR3 is TGTGCCAGCAGTTTACGGGTCAGCGGGAGGGTTATGGATTTT.